This entry concerns a single TCR beta chain. Its binding antigen is unknown. There are no base qualities to consult, and no much larger clone falls within one base. Libraries were made using PCR. The sequencer listed for this sample is Illumina HiSeq 2500. To normalize quantification of the TCRbeta repertoire, the TCR libraries were built with molecular barcoding that relied on unique molecular identifiers. Using fastp at Q25 and MiXCR, TCRdb reprocessed the public reads and kept productive beta chains. Each CDR3 protein gets just one entry, which takes the most common genes and DNA from the rows behind it. In all, the sample holds some 260,000 distinct CDR3 sequences, and 20% to 30% of those were seen once. The top ten hold 4.8% of the sample. This sample is drawn from a study of T-cell reconstitution after alpha-beta-depleted transplantation in children (TCRdb year 2016). Regarding the study in general: Using TCR repertoire profiling, the study followed T-cell immune reconstitution in a quantitative way in children after TCRalphabeta/CD19-depleted allogeneic hematopoietic cell transplantation. General findings and caveats noted by the study authors: In some patients, the high TCRbeta diversity seen at day 60 was put down to recipient T cells and intrathymic progenitors that had survived conditioning. About two months after transplant, the apparently early recovery of alphabetaT-cell counts reportedly depended on just several hundred clones that had expanded rapidly and came from non-depleted graft cells. The frequencies of hyperexpanded clones fell over the following months, and after one year, T-cell counts and TCRbeta diversity were mostly attributed to newly produced T cells.

The treatment or condition label of this sample denotes: allogeneic hematopoietic cell transplantation with graft depleted of TCRalphabeta T cells and CD19 B cells. TCRalphabeta/CD19-depleted allogeneic hematopoietic cell grafts were given to the transplant recipients, all of whom were children. This sequence was found in a female patient aged 2-10 years who had a stem cell transplant for congenital amegakaryocytic thrombocytopenia, so the T cells may come from the graft donor. The specimen was PBMCs, mostly from graft donor cells, collected 360 days after TCRalphabeta/CD19-depleted stem cell transplant.

The CDR3: CASSTAGGTAKNIQYF. DNA sequence: TGCGCCAGCAGCACAGCGGGGGGGACGGCCAAAAACATTCAGTACTTC. The chain uses TRBV4-1 and TRBJ2-4; TRBD2 matches 10 bases in the middle. Trimming leaves V shorter by 5 bases and J shorter by 1 base, with the junction holding 5 bases beyond the gene matches. CDR1 is given as MGHRA and CDR2 as YSYEKL, both from the germline V gene. Its CDR3 holds 16 amino acids, cysteine through phenylalanine. The sequence is cut down to CDR3 DNA, 48 bases in frame from base 1.